The clone carrying this T cell receptor beta chain was seen just once. The data belong to a study of blood T cell repertoires in COVID-19. Background on the study: Donors in the United States, Italy and Spain gave samples during acute or convalescent COVID-19. The analysed material was cDNA or gDNA that came from T cells, B-cell-depleted T cells, or PBMCs.

Original analysis: Amplification of reference gene primers was used by the study to estimate nucleated cell counts. Profiled with immunoSEQ multiplex PCR; TCRdb holds only in-frame clones, not every one. V, J and clone size are taken as reported in that table, and D and trimming were inferred from the DNA itself. Here the sample spans roughly 53,000 clones, 89% being singletons. The CDR3 totals 14 residues. The germline V and J ends were trimmed by 7 bases and 8 bases, with 20 bases remaining between them. From germline, CDR1 is MNHEY and CDR2 SVGAGI. This receptor was identified in a man aged 55 to 70 with acute or convalescent COVID-19. Sample: peripheral blood. This rearrangement joins TRBV6-5 to TRBJ1-1, with D possibly being TRBD1 (5 bases). The CDR3 sequence is CASNYLDTTREAFF. The CDR3 coding sequence is TGTGCCAGCAACTACCTGGACACGACAAGAGAAGCTTTCTTT.